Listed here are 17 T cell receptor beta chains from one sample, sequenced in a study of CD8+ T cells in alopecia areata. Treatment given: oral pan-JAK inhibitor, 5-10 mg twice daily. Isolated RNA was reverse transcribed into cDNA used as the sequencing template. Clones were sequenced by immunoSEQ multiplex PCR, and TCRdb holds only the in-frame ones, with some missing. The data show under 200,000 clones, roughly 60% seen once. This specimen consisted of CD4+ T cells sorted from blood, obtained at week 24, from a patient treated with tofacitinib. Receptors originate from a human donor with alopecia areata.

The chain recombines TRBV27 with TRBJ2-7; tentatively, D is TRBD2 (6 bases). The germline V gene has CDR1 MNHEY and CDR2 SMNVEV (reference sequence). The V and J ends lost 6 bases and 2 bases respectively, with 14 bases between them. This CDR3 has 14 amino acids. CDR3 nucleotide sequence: TGTGCCAGCAGCCAGAGCGGGCCTCCCTACGAGCAGTACTTC. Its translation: CASSQSGPPYEQYF.

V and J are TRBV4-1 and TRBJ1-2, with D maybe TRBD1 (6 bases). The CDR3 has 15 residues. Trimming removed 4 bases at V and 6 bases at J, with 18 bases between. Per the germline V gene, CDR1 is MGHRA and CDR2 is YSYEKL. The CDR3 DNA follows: TGCGCCAGCAGCCGCAGACAGGTAATCGAGGATGGCTACACCTTC. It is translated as CASSRRQVIEDGYTF.

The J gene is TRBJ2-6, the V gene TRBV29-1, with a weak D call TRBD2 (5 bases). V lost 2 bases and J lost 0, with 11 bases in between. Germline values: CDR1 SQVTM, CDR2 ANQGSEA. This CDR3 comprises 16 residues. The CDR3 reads CSVEKTRLSGANVLTF. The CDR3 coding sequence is TGCAGCGTTGAAAAAACTAGACTCTCTGGGGCCAACGTCCTGACTTTC.

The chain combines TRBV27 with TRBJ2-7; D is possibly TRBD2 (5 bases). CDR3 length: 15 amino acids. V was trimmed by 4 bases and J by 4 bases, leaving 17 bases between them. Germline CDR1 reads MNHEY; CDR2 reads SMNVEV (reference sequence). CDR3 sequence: CASSSPSSGDYEQYF. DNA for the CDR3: TGTGCCAGCAGTTCCCCGTCCTCCGGGGATTACGAGCAGTACTTC.

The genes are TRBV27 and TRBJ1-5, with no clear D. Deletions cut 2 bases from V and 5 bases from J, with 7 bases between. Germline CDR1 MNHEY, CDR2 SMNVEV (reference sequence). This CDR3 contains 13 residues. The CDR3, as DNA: TGTGCCAGCAGTTTAAACCGGGATCAGCCCCAGCATTTT. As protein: CASSLNRDQPQHF.

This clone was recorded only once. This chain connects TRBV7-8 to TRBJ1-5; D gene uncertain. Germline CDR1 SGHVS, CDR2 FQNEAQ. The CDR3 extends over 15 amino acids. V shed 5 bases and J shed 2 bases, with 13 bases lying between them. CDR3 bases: TGTGCCAGCAGCCTTGGGCAGGCGGGCAATCAGCCCCAGCATTTT. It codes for CASSLGQAGNQPQHF.

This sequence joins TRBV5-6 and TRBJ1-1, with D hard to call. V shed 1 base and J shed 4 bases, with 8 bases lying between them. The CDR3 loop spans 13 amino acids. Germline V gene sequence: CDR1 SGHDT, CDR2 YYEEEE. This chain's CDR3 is CASSLRRGTEAFF. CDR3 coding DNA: TGTGCCAGCAGCTTGCGGCGGGGCACTGAAGCTTTCTTT. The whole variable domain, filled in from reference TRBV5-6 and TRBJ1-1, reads DAGVTQSPTHLIKTRGQQVTLRCSPKSGHDTVSWYQQALGQGPQFIFQYYEEEERQRGNFPDRFSGHQFPNYSSELNVNALLLGDSALYLCASSLRRGTEAFFGQGTRLTVV.

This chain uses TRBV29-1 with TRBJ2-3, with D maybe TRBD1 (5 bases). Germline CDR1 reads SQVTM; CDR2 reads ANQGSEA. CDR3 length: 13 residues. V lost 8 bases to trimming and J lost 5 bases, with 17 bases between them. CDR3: CSLTKGSLDTQYF. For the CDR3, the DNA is TGCAGCCTTACTAAGGGGTCTTTAGATACGCAGTATTTT.

The CDR3 reads CAWSWKSGANVLTF. Written as DNA, the CDR3 is TGTGCCTGGAGTTGGAAGTCTGGGGCCAACGTCCTGACTTTC. The chain uses TRBV30 and TRBJ2-6; unclear D gene. Germline V gene data show CDR1 as GTSNPN and CDR2 as SVGIG (reference sequence). This CDR3 contains 14 residues. V was clipped by 2 bases and J by 1 base, with 6 bases between them.

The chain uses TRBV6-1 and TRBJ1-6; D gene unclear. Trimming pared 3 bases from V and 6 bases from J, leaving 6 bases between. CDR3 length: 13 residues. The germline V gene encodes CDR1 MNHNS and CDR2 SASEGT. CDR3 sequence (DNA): TGTGCCAGCAGTGATTTCTCTAATTCACCCCTCCACTTT. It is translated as CASSDFSNSPLHF.

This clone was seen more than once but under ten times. CDR3 DNA: TGTGCCAGCAGCCAACTAGCCAGCACAGATACGCAGTATTTT. This sequence encodes CASSQLASTDTQYF. This chain connects TRBV5-4 to TRBJ2-3, with a possible D match to TRBD2 (6 bases). The CDR3 is 14 amino acids. The germline CDR1 and CDR2 sequences are SGHNT and YYREEE (reference sequence). With 4 bases removed from V and 0 bases from J, the gap between germline ends came to 9 bases.

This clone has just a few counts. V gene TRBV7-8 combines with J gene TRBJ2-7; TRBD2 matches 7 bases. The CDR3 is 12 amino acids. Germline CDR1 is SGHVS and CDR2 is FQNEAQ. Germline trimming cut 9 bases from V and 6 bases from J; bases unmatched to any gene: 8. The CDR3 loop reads CASGRVLGEQYF. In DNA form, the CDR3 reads TGTGCCAGTGGGAGGGTGCTTGGCGAGCAGTACTTC.

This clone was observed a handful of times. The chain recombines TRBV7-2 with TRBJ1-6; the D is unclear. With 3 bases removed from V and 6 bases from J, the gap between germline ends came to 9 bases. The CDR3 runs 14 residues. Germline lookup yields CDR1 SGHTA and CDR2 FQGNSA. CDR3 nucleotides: TGTGCCAGCAGCTTGGCTCCTCGTAATTCACCCCTCCACTTT. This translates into CASSLAPRNSPLHF.

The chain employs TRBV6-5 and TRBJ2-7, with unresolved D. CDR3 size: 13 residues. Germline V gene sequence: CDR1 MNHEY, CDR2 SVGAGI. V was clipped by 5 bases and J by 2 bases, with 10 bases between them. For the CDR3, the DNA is TGTGCCAGCAGTCCCGGCAGAGCCTACGAGCAGTACTTC. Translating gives CASSPGRAYEQYF.

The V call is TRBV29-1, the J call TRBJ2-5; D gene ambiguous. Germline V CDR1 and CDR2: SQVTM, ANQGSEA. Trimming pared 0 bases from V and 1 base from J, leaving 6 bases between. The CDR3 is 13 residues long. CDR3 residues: CSVEDPFQETQYF. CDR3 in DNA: TGCAGCGTTGAAGACCCCTTCCAAGAGACCCAGTACTTC.

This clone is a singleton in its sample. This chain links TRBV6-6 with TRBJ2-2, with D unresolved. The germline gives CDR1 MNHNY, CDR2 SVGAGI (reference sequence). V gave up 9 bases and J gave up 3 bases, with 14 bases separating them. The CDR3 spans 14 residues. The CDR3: CASPPGPDTGELFF. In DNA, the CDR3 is TGTGCCAGTCCCCCCGGGCCGGACACCGGGGAGCTGTTTTTT.

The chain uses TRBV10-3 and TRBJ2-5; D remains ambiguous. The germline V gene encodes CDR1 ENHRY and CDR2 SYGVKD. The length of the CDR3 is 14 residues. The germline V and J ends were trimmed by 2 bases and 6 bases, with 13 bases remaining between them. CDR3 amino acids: CAISEEGIRKTQYF. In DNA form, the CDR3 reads TGTGCCATCAGTGAGGAAGGGATTCGAAAGACCCAGTACTTC.